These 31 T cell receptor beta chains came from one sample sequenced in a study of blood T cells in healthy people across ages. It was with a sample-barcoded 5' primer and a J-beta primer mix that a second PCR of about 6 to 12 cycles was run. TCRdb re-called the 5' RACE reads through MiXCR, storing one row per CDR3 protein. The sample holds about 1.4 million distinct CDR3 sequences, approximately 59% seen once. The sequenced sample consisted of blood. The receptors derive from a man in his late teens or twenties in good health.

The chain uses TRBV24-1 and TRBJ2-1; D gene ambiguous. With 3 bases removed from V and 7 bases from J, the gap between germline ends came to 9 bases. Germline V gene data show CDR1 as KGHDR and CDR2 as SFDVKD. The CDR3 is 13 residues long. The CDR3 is CATSDVLANEQFF. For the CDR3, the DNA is TGTGCCACCAGTGATGTTTTAGCTAATGAGCAGTTCTTC.

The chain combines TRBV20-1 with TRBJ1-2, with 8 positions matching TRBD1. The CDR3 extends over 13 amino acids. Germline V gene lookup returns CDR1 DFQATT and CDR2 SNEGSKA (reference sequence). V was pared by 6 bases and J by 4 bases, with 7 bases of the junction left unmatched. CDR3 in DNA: TGCAGTGCGAAAGAGGGGACAGGCTATGGCTACACCTTC. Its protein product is CSAKEGTGYGYTF.

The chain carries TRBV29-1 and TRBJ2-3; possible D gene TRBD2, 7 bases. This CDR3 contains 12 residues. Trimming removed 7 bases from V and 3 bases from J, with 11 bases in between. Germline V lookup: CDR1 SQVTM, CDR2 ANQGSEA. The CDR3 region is CSGEGGTDTQYF. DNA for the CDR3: TGCAGCGGGGAGGGGGGTACAGATACGCAGTATTTT.

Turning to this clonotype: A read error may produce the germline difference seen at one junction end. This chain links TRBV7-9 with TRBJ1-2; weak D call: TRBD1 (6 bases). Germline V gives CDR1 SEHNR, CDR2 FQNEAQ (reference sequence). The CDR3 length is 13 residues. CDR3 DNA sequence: TGTGCCAGCAGCGCTACAGGGAACTATGGCTGCACCTTC. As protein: CASSATGNYGCTF.

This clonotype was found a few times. CDR3 sequence reads: CASSQPSGSYNEQFF. CDR3 nucleotides: TGTGCCAGCAGCCAACCGAGCGGCTCCTACAATGAGCAGTTCTTC. V and J are TRBV3-1 and TRBJ2-1; the D gene is possibly TRBD2 (5 bases). Trimming removed 2 bases at V and 0 bases at J, with 8 bases between. Germline assignment: CDR1 LGHDT and CDR2 YNNKEL (reference sequence). This CDR3 is 15 amino acids long.

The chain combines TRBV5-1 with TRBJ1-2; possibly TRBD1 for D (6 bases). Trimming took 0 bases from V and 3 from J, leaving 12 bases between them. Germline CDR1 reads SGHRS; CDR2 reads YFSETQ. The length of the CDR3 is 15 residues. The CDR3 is CASSLAGQGYYGYTF. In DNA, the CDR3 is TGCGCCAGCAGCTTGGCGGGACAAGGATACTATGGCTACACCTTC.

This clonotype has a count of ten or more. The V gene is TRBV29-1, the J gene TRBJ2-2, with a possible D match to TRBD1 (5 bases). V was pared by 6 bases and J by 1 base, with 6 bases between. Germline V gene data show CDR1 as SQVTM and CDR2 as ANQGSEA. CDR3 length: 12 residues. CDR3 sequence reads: CSVGVNTGELFF. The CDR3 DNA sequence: TGCAGCGTAGGGGTGAACACCGGGGAGCTGTTTTTT.

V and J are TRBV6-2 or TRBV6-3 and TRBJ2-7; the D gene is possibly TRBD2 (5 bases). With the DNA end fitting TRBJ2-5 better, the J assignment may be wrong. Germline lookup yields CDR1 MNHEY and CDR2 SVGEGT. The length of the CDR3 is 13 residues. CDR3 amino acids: CASSRHGSGTQYF. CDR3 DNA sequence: TGTGCCAGCAGTAGACACGGCAGCGGGACCCAGTACTTC.

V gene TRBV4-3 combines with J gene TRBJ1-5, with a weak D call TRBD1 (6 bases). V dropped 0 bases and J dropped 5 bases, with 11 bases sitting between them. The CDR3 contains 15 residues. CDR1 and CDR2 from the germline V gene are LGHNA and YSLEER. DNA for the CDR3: TGCGCCAGCAGCCAAGATCGAACAGGGTATCAGCCCCAGCATTTT. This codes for CASSQDRTGYQPQHF.

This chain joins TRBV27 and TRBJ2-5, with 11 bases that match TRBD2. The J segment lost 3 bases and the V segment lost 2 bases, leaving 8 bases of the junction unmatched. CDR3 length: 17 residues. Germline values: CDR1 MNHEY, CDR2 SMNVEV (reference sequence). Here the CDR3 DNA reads TGTGCCAGCAGTTTACAAGGCGTACTAGCGGGGGAAGAGACCCAGTACTTC. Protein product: CASSLQGVLAGEETQYF.

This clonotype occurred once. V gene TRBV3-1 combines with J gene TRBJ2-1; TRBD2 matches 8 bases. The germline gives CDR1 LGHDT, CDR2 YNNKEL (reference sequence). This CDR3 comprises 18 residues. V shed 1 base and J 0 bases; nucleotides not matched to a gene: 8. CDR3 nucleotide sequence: TGTGCCAGCAGCCAAGGTAGGCTAGCGGGCAGCTCCTACAATGAGCAGTTCTTC. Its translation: CASSQGRLAGSSYNEQFF.

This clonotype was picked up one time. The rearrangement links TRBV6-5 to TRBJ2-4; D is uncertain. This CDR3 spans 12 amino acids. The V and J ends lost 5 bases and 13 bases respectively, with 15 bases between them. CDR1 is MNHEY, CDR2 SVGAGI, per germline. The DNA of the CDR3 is TGTGCCAGCAGTGCAGCTCCTACGGAGCAGTACTTC. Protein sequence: CASSAAPTEQYF.

CDR3 region: CSARNFYYEQFF. In DNA form, the CDR3 reads TGCAGTGCTAGGAACTTTTACTACGAGCAGTTCTTC. V usage is TRBV20-1 and J usage is TRBJ2-1; D is ambiguous. CDR3 size: 12 residues. Germline CDR1 and CDR2: DFQATT and SNEGSKA (reference sequence). Trimming pared 3 bases from V and 10 bases from J, leaving 13 bases between.

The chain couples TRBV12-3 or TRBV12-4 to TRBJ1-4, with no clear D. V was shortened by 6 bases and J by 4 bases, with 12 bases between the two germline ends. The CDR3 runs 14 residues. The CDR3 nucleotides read TGTGCCAGCAGGTCGACCGACCTTAATGAAAAACTGTTTTTT. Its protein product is CASRSTDLNEKLFF.

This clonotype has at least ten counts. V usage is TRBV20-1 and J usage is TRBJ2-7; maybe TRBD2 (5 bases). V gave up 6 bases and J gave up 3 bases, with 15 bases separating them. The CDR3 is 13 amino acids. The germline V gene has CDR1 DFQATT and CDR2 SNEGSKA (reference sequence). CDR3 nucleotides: TGCAGTGCATTAGGTTGGGGAGACTACGAGCAGTACTTC. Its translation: CSALGWGDYEQYF.

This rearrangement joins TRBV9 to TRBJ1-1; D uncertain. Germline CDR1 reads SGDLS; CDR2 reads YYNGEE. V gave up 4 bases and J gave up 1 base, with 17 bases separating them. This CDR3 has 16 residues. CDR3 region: CASSPRARLQNTEAFF. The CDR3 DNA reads TGTGCCAGCAGCCCTAGGGCGCGTCTGCAGAACACTGAAGCTTTCTTT.

CDR3 region: CASSARVGIEQFF. CDR3 in DNA: TGTGCCAGCAGTGCACGGGTCGGAATTGAGCAGTTCTTC. The genes are TRBV2 and TRBJ2-1, with no clear D. The CDR3 loop spans 13 amino acids. Per the germline V gene, CDR1 is SNHLY and CDR2 is FYNNEI. The germline V and J ends were trimmed by 4 bases and 9 bases, with 13 bases remaining between them.

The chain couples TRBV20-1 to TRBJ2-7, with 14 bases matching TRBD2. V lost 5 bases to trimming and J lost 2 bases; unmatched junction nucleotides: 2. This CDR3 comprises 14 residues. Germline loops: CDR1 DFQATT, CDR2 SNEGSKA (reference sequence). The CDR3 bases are TGCAGTGCTGGGACTAGCGGGGGTCCCTACGAGCAGTACTTC. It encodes CSAGTSGGPYEQYF.

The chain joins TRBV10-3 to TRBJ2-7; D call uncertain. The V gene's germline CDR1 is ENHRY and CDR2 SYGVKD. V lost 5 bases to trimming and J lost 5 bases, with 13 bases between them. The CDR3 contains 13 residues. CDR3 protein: CAISLTLMDEQYF. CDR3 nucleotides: TGTGCCATCAGTCTAACATTGATGGACGAGCAGTACTTC.

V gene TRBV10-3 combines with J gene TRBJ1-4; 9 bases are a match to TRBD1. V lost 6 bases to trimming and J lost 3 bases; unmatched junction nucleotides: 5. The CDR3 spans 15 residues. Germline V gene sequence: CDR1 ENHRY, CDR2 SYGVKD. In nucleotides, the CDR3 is TGTGCCATCAGCCCTGGGGACAGGGCTAATGAAAAACTGTTTTTT. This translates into CAISPGDRANEKLFF.

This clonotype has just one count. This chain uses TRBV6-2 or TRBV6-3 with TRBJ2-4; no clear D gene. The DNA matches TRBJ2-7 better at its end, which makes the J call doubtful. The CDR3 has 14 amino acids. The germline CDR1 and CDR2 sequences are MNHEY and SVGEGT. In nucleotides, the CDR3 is TGTGCCAGCAGTTACGAAGCGCCAACCTACGAGCAGTACTTC. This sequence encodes CASSYEAPTYEQYF.

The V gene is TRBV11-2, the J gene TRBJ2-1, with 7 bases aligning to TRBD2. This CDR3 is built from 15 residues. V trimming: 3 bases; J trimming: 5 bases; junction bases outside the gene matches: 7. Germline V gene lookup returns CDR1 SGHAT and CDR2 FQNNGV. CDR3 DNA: TGTGCCAGCAGCTTTGGACTAGGGGTCAACAATGAGCAGTTCTTC. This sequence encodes CASSFGLGVNNEQFF. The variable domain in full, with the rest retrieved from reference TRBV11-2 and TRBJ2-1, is EAGVAQSPRYKIIEKRQSVAFWCNPISGHATLYWYQQILGQGPKLLIQFQNNGVVDDSQLPKDRFSAERLKGVDSTLKIQPAKLEDSAVYLCASSFGLGVNNEQFFGPGTRLTVL.

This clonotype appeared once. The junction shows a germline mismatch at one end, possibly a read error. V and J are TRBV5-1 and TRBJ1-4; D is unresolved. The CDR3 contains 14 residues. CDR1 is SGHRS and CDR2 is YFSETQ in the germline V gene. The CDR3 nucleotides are TGCGCCAGCAGCTCCCTACCACCTAATGAAGAACTGTTTTTT. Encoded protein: CASSSLPPNEELFF.

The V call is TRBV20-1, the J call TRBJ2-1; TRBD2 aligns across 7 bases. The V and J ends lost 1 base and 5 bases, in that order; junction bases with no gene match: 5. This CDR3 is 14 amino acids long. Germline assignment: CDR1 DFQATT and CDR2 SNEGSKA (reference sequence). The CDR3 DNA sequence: TGCAGTGCTAGAGGGCTAGCGGAACACAATGAGCAGTTCTTC. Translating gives CSARGLAEHNEQFF.

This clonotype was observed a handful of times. CDR3 nucleotides: TGCGCCAGCAGTGAGGAGGGGGATGGCTACACCTTC. Translation gives CASSEEGDGYTF. The V call is TRBV10-2, the J call TRBJ1-2; a possible D gene is TRBD1 (6 bases). Germline V gives CDR1 WSHSY, CDR2 SAAADI. The CDR3 contains 12 residues. With 2 bases removed from V and 6 bases from J, the gap between germline ends came to 7 bases.

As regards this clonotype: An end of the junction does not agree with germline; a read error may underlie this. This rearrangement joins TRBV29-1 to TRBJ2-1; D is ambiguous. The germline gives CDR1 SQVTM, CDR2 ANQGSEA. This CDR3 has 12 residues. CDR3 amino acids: CSVEEERNGQFF. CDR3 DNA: TGCAGCGTTGAAGAGGAGAGAAATGGGCAGTTCTTC.

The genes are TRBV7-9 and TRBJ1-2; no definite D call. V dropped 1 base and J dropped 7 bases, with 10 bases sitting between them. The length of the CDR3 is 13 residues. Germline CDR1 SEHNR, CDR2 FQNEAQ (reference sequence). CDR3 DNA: TGTGCCAGCAGCTTAGGCCAGAACGTTGGCTACACCTTC. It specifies CASSLGQNVGYTF. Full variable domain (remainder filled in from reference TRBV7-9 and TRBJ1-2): DTGVSQNPRHKITKRGQNVTFRCDPISEHNRLYWYRQTLGQGPEFLTYFQNEAQLEKSRLLSDRFSAERPKGSFSTLEIQRTEQGDSAMYLCASSLGQNVGYTFGSGTRLTVV.

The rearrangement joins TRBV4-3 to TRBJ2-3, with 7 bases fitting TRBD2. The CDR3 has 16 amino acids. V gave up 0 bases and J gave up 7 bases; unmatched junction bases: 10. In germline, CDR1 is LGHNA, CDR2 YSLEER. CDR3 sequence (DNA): TGCGCCAGCAGCCAAGATTGGGCGGGGGACGGGAATACGCAGTATTTT. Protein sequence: CASSQDWAGDGNTQYF.

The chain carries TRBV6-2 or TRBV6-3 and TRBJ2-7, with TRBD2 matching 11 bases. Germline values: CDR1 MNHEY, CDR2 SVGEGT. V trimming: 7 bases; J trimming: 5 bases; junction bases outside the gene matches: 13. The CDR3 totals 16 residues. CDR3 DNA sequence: TGTGCCAGCACCCGGTACTTGACTAGCGGGGACGACGAGCAGTACTTC. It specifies CASTRYLTSGDDEQYF.

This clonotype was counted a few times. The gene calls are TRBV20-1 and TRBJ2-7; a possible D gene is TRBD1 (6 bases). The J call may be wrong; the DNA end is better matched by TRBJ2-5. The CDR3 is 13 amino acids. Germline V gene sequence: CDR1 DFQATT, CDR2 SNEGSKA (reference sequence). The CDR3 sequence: CSARGRGEETQYF. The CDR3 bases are TGCAGTGCTAGGGGCAGGGGAGAAGAGACCCAGTACTTC.

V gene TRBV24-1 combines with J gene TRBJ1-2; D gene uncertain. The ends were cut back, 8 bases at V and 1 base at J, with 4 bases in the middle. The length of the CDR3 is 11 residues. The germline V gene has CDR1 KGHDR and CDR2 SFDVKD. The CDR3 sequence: CATKDNYGYTF. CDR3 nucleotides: TGTGCCACCAAGGATAACTATGGCTACACCTTC.